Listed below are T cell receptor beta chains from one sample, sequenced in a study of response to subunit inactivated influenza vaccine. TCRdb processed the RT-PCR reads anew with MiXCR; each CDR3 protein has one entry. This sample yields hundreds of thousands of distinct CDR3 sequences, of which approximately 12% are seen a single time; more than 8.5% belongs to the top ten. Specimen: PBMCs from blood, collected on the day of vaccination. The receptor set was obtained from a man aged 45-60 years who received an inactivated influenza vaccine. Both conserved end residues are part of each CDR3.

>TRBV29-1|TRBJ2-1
CSVEASVNEQFF
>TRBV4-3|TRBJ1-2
CASSPTTDRFYGYTF
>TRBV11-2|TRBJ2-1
CASSPGRAGRNEQFF
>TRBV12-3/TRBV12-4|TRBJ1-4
CASRPQGSKEKLFF
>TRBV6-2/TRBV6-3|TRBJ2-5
CASSYDLAGTKTQYF
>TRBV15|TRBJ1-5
CATSRDQGAYQPQHF
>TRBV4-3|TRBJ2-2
CASSQKTSSDTGELFF
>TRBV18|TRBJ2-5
CASSPPFGRGSETQYF
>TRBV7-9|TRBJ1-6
CASSPPAAVHNSPLHF
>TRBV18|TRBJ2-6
CASSQLASNGANVLTF
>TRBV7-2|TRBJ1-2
CASSLAGYGDGYTF
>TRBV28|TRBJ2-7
CASSWARKTSGRVARYEQYF
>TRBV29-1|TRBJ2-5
CSVGGDRGTFETQCF
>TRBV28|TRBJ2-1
CASSFRTGRSNEQFF
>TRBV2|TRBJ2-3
CASSTGPTQYF
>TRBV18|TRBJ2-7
CASSMGQQSSYEQYF
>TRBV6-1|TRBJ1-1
CASSDRTNTEAFF
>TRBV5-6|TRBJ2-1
CASSIWGGLDNEQFF
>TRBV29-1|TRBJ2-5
CSVSRTVGAETQYF
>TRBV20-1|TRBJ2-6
CSASWGSGANVLTF
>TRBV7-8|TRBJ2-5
CASSRSRNLRRAETQYF
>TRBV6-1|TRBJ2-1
CASSLASSYNEQFF
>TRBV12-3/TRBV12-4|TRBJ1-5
CASSLDWGLGNQPQHF
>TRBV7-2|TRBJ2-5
CASSAGGLETQYF
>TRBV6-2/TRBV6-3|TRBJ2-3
CASSYSAGTSGPPGTDTQYF
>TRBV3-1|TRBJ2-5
CASSQGGILAGGPGKTQYF
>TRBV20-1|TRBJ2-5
CSASETSGIVTQYF
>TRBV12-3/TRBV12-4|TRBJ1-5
CASSEPPSAQHF
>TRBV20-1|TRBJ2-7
CSAIKGLDTYEQYF
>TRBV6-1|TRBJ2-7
CASSRDLLGSYEQYF
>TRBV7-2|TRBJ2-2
CASSSYNAGELFF
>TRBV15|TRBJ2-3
CATSRGGATGPDTQYF
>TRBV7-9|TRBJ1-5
CASSPRTGGYDQPQHF
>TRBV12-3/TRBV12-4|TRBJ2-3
CASSLANWCLWGGTDTQYF
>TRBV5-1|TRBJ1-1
CASSLDRVSAFF
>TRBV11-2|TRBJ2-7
CASSLGAGSGRSPNDEQYF
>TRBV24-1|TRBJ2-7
CATSDYGDEQYF
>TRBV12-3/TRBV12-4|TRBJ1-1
CASTSTPVTEAFF
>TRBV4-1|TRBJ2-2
CASAAAGRDNTGELFF
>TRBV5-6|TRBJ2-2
CASSLAGVAGNTGELFF
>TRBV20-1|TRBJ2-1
CSARELAASSYNEQFF
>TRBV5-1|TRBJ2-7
CASSLVSGTPPYEQYF
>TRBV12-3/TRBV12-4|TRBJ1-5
CASSPWDLGSNQPQHF
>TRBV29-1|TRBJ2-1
CSVVGTSSNNEQFF
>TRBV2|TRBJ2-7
CAERASGEQYF
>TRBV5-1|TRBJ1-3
CASSLGTSYSSGNTIYF
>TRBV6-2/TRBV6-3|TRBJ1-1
CASSEARNTEAFF
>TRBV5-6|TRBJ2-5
CASSLPTETQYF
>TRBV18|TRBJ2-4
CASSPNPSQNIQYF